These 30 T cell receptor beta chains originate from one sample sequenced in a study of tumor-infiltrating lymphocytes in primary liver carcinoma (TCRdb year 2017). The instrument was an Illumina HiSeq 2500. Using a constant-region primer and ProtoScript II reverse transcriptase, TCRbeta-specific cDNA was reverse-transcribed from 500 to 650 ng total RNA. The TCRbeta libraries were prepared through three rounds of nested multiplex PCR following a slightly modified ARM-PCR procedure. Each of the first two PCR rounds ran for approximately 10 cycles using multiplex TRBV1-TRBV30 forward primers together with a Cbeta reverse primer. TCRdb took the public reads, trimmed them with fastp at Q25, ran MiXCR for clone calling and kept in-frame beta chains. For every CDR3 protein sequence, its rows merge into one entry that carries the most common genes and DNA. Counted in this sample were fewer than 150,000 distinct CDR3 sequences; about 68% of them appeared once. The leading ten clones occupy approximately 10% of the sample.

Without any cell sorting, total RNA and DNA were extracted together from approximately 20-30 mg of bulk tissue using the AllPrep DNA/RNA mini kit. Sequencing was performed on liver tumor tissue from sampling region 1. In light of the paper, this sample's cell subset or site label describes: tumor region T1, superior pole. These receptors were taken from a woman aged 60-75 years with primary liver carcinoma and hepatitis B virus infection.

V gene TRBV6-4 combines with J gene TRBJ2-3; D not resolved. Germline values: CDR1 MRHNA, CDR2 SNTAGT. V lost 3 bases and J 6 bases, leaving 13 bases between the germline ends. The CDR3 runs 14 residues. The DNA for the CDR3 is TGTGCCAGCAGTGAGGGTAAAGGATGGGATACGCAGTATTTT. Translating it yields CASSEGKGWDTQYF.

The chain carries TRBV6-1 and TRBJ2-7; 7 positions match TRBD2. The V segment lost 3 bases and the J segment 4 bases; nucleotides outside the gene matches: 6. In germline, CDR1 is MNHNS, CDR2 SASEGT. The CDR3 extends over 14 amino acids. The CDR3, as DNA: TGTGCCAGCAGTGATCCGGGAGGTATTTACGAGCAGTACTTC. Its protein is CASSDPGGIYEQYF.

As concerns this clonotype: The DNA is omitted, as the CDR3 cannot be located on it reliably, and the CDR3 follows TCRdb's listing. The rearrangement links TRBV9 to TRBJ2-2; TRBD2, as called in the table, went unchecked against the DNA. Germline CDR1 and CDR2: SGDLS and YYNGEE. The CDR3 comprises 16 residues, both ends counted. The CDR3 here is CASSLGTSEYTGSCFF.

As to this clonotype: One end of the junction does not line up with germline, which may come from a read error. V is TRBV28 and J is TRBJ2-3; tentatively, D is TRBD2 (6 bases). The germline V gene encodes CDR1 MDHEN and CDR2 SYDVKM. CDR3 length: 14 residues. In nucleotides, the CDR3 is TGTGCCAACAGTTTCGGAGGGGGCACAGATACGCAGTATTTT. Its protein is CANSFGGGTDTQYF.

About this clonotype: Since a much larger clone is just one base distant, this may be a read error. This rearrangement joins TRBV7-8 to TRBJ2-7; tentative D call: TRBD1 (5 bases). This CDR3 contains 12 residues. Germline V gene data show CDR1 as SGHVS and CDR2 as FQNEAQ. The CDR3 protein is CVTGHLSYEQYF. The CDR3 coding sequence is TGTGTCACCGGACACCTCTCCTACGAGCAGTACTTC.

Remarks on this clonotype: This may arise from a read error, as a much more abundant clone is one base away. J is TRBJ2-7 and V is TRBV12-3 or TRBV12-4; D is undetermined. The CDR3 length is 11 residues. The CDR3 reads CASANSYVQYF. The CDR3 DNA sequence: TGTGCCAGCGCCAACTCCTACGTGCAGTACTTC.

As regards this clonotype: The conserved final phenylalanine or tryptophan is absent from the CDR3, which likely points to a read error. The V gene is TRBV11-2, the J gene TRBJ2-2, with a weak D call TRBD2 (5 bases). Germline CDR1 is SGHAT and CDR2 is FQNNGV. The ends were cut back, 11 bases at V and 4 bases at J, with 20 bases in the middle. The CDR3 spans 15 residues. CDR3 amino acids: CAGSRGRESTGELFI. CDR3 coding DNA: TGTGCCGGTAGCCGCGGGCGAGAGTCCACCGGGGAGCTGTTTATT.

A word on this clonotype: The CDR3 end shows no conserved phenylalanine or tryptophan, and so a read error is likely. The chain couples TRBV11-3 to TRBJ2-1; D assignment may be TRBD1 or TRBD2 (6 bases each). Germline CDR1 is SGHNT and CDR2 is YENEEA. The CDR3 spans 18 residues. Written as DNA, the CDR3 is TGTGCCATCAGCCTAGCCCGCCAGGGGACTCGATCCTACAATGAGCAGTTCTCC. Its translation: CAISLARQGTRSYNEQFS.

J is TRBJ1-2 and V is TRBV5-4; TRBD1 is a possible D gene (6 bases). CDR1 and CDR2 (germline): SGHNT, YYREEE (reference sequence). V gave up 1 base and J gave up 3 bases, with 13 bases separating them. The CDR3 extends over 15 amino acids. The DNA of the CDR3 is TGTGCCAGCAGCTTGAGGGGGGGAGTTGACTATGGCTACACCTTC. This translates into CASSLRGGVDYGYTF.

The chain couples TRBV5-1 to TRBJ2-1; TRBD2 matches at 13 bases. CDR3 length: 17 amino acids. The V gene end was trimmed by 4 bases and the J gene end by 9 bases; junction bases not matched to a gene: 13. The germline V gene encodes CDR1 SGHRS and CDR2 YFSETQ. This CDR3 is CASSETPTSGRAVEQFF. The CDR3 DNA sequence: TGCGCCAGCAGCGAAACCCCCACTAGCGGGAGGGCCGTTGAGCAGTTCTTC.

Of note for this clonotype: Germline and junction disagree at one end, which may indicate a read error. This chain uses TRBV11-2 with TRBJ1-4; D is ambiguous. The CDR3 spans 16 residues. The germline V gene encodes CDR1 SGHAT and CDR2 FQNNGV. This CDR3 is CAISLGLKGRDVKLFF. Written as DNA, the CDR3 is TGTGCCATCAGCTTAGGTCTCAAGGGCCGGGATGTAAAACTGTTTTTT.

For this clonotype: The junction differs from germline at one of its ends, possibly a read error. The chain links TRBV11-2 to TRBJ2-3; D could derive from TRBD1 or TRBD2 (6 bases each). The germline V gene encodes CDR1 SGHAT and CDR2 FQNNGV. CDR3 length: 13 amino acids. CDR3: CANSSGAADTQYF. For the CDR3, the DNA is TGTGCCAACAGCTCGGGGGCGGCAGATACGCAGTATTTT.

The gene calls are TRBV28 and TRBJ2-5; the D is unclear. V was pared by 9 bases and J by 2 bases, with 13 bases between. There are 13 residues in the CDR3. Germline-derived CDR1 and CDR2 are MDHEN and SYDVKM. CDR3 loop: CASSPGPQETQYF. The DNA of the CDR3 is TGTGCCAGTAGTCCTGGGCCTCAAGAGACCCAGTACTTC.

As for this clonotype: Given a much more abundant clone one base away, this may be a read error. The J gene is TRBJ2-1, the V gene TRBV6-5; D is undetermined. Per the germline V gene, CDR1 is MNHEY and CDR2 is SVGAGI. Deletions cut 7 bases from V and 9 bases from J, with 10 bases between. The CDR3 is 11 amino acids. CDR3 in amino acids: CASTNHSEQFF. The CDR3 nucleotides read TGTGCCAGCACCAATCACAGTGAGCAGTTCTTC.

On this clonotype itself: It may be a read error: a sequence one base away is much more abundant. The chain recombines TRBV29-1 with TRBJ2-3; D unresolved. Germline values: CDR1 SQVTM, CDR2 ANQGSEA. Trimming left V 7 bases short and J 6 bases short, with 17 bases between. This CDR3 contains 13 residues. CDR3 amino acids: CSASFPSWDTQYF. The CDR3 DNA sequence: TGCAGCGCCTCCTTTCCCTCGTGGGATACGCAGTATTTT.

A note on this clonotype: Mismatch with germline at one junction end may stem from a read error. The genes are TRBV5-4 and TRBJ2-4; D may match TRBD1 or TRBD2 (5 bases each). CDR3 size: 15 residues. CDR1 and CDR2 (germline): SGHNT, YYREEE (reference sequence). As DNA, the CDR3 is TGTACCAGCAGCTTGGGGACCGTAGCCAAAAACATTCAGAACTTC. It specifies CTSSLGTVAKNIQNF. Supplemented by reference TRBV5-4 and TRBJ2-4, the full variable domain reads ETGVTQSPTHLIKTRGQQVTLRCSSQSGHNTVSWYQQALGQGPQFIFQYYREEENGRGNFPPRFSGLQFPNYSSELNVNALELDDSALYLCTSSLGTVAKNIQNFGAGTRLSVL.

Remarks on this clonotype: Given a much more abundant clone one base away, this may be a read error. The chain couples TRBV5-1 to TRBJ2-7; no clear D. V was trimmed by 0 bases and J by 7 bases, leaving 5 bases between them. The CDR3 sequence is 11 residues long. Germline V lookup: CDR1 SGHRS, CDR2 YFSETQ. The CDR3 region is CASSLDSEQYF. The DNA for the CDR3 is TGCGCCAGCAGCTTGGACAGTGAGCAGTACTTC.

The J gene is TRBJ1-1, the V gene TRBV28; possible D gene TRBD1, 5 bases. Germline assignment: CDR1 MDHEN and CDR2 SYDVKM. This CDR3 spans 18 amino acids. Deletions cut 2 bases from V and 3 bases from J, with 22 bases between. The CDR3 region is CASSLGRAGGSGHTEAFF. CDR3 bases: TGTGCCAGCAGTTTAGGACGCGCCGGGGGAAGTGGGCACACTGAAGCTTTCTTT.

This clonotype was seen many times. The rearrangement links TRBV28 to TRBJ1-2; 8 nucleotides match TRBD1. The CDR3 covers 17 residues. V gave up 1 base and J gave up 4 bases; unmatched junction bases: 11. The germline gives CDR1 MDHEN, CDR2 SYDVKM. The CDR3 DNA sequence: TGTGCCAGCAGTTTATTCCGAAGACAGGGGTCGGGCTATGGCTACACCTTC. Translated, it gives CASSLFRRQGSGYGYTF.

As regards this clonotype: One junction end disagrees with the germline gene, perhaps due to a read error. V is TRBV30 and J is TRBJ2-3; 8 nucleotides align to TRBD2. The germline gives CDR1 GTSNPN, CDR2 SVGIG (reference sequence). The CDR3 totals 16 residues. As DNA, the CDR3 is TGTGCCTGGATTCACGCGGGAGGAACGAGGACAGATAGGCAGTATTTT. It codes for CAWIHAGGTRTDRQYF.

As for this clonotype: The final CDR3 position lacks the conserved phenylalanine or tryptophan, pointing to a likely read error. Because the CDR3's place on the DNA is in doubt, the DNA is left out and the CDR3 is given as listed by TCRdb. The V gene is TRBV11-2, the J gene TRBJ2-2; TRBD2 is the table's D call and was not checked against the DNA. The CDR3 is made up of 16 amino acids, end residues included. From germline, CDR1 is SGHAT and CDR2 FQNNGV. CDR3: CISSSSGSRNTGELLL.

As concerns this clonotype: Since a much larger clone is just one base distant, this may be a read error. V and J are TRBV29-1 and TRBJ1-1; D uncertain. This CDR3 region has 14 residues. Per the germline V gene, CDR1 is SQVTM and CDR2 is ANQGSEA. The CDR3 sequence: CSVRPSQLNAEAFF. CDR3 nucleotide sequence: TGCAGCGTTAGACCGAGCCAATTGAACGCTGAAGCTTTCTTT.

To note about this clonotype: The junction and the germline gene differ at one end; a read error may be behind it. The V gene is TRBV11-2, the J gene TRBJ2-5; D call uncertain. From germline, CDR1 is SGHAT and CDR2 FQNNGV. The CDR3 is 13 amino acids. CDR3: CVSSLSVKRTQYF. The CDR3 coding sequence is TGTGTCAGCAGCCTAAGTGTCAAGAGGACCCAGTACTTC. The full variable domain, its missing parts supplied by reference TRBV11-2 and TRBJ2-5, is EAGVAQSPRYKIIEKRQSVAFWCNPISGHATLYWYQQILGQGPKLLIQFQNNGVVDDSQLPKDRFSAERLKGVDSTLKIQPAKLEDSAVYLCVSSLSVKRTQYFGPGTRLLVL.

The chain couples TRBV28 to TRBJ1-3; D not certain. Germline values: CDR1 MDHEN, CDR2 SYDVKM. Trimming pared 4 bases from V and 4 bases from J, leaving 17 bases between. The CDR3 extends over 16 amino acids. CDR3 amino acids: CASSSPAGIGGNTIYF. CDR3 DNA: TGTGCCAGCAGTTCCCCCGCGGGTATCGGAGGAAACACCATATATTTT.

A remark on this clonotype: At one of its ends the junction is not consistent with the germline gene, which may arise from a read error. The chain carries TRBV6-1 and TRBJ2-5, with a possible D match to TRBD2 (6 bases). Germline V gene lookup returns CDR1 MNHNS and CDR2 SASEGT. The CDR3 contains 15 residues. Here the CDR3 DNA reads TGTGCCAGCAGTGAAGTTGCGGGAAGCCCCGGGACCCAGCACTTC. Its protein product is CASSEVAGSPGTQHF.

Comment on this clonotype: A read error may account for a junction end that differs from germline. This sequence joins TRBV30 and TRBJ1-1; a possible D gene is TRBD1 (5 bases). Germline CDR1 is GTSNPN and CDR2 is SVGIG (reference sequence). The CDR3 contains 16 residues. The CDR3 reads CSWSASGAAMNTEAFF. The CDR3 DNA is TGTTCCTGGAGTGCGAGTGGGGCAGCTATGAACACTGAAGCTTTCTTT.

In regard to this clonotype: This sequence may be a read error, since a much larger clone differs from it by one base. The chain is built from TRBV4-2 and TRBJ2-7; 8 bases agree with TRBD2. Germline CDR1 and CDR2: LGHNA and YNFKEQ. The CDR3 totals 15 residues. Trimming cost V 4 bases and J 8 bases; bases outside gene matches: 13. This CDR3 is CASSRGVREGYKQYF. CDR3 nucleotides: TGTGCCAGCAGCCGAGGGGTCCGGGAGGGGTACAAGCAGTACTTC.

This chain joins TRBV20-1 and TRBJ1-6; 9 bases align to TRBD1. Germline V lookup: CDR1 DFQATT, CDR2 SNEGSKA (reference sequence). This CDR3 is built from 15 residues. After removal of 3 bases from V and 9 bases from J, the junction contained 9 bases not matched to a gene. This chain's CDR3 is CSASSTGTGSSPLHF. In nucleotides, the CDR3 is TGCAGTGCTAGCTCCACCGGGACAGGGTCTTCACCCCTCCACTTT.

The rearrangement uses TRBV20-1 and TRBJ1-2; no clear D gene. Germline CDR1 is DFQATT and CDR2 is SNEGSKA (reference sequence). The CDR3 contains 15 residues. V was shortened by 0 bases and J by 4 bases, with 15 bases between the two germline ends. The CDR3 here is CSARDLSRSSYGYTF. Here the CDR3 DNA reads TGCAGTGCTAGAGATCTCAGTAGGTCTTCCTATGGCTACACCTTC.

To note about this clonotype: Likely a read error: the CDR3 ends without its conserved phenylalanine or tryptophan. In DNA, the CDR3 is TGCAGCGTGAAGGGACTGGCGAGCTCCTACGAGCAGTACTCC. It specifies CSVKGLASSYEQYS. The chain combines TRBV29-1 with TRBJ2-7; possible D gene TRBD2, 6 bases. Trimming pared 6 bases from V and 0 bases from J, leaving 15 bases between. The germline CDR1 and CDR2 sequences are SQVTM and ANQGSEA. This CDR3 has 14 amino acids.